This T cell receptor (beta chain) was captured in a study of a mutant IDH1 vaccine in newly diagnosed glioma. As for the study in general: Vaccination started 4-6 weeks after radiotherapy alone, or with temozolomide cycles. The study held visit V12 at week 35 and visit V13 at week 47. Treated patients had a mean age of around 40 years and a sex split that was approximately 62% male and 37.5% female.

Regarding time point: week 35, safety follow-up. The content of each vaccine dose was 300 ug of mutant IDH1 20-mer peptide, and topical imiquimod accompanied it. All eight of the vaccinations patients received fell in weeks 1, 3, 5, 7, 11, 15, 19 and 23. Using immunoSEQ multiplex PCR, the repertoire was profiled, and TCRdb retains in-frame clones only, with some absent. The sample carries about 50,000 clones, around 92% recorded once. Details on this clone: Antigen: not known.

Germline V gene data show CDR1 as SNHLY and CDR2 as FYNNEI. The CDR3 totals 16 residues. With 6 bases removed from V and 2 bases from J, the gap between germline ends came to 16 bases. The TCR sequence derives from a man aged 45-65 years with glioma. This chain uses TRBV2 with TRBJ2-2; tentative D call: TRBD1 (6 bases). Sequencing used PBMCs, obtained from a glioma patient whose treatment included an IDH1 peptide vaccine. CDR3 sequence: CASRDPARGNTGELFF. The CDR3 DNA is TGTGCCAGCAGGGACCCTGCCAGGGGAAACACCGGGGAGCTGTTTTTT.